The rows below give T cell receptor beta chains drawn from one sample of a study of blood T cell repertoires in COVID-19. The assay was immunoSEQ multiplex PCR, and TCRdb's table has in-frame clones only and misses some. The table lists tens of thousands of clones, around 85% of them singletons, with roughly 12% in the top ten. Input material: peripheral blood. Source of these receptors: a human donor in a cohort sampled during active COVID-19. Each CDR3 is given with its conserved first and last residue. The order of the fields is D gene, V gene, J gene, clone size, CDR3 DNA, CDR3 protein. The D gene is left open where the match is weak. Only some rows state a clone size, as once, few, many or a class for expanded clones.

NA	TRBV7-2	TRBJ2-1	NA	TGTGCCAGCAGCCGGGGGAGGAACAATGAGCAGTTCTTC	CASSRGRNNEQFF
TRBD2	TRBV13	TRBJ2-3	once	TGTGCCAGCAGCTTGAGCGGGGGGAGCACAGATACGCAGTATTTT	CASSLSGGSTDTQYF
TRBD1	TRBV2	TRBJ1-1	once	TGTGCCAGCAGTGGAGAGGGACAGCGTAACACTGAAGCTTTCTTT	CASSGEGQRNTEAFF
NA	TRBV7-2	TRBJ2-7	NA	TGTGCCAGCAGCTTCGGTCGCGCGGACTCCTACGAGCAGTACTTC	CASSFGRADSYEQYF
NA	TRBV28	TRBJ1-1	NA	TGTGCCAGCACGGGGGGTACCTCCGAAGCTTTCTTT	CASTGGTSEAFF
TRBD1	TRBV18	TRBJ2-7	NA	TGTGCCAGCTCCTATGGACAGGCCACCTACGAGCAGTACTTC	CASSYGQATYEQYF
TRBD2	TRBV5-1	TRBJ2-1	NA	TGCGCCAGCAGCCCTCTCCTAGCGGCCTCCTACAATGAGCAGTTCTTC	CASSPLLAASYNEQFF
TRBD1	TRBV18	TRBJ1-2	NA	TGTGCCAGCTCATCGGGGACAGCCACCATCCAGGGCTACACCTTC	CASSSGTATIQGYTF
NA	TRBV9	TRBJ2-5	once	TGTGCCAGCAGCCAAAAGGGGGGGTCCCAAGAGACCCAGTACTTC	CASSQKGGSQETQYF
NA	TRBV24-1	TRBJ1-2	NA	TGTGCCACCAGTGATTTAAACAAGAACTATGGCTACACCTTC	CATSDLNKNYGYTF
TRBD2	TRBV5-6	TRBJ2-7	NA	TGTGCCAGCAGCTTGGCCCTGCGGGGGAGATACGAGCAGTACTTC	CASSLALRGRYEQYF
NA	TRBV5-4	TRBJ2-1	NA	TGTGCCAGCAGCTGGGGGGGCATTGCGTATGAGCAGTTCTTC	CASSWGGIAYEQFF
TRBD1	TRBV11-2	TRBJ1-6	NA	TGTGCCAGCAGCTTAGATCTAAACCGGGACAGGGGGAGGTCACCCCTCCACTTT	CASSLDLNRDRGRSPLHF
NA	TRBV2	TRBJ2-1	NA	TGTGCCAGCACCGCATGGGAGAGGAGCTCCTACAATGAGCAGTTCTTC	CASTAWERSSYNEQFF
NA	TRBV11-2	TRBJ2-5	NA	TGTGCCAGCAGCTTAGGGCCCCCCACAGGGACGAGGGCCCAGTACTTC	CASSLGPPTGTRAQYF
TRBD1	TRBV29-1	TRBJ1-1	few	TGCAGCGTTGAGGGACAGGACCCGAACACTGAAGCTTTCTTT	CSVEGQDPNTEAFF
NA	TRBV7-9	TRBJ1-2	NA	TGTGCCAGCAGCTTAGGGGGCTGGAACTATGGCTACACCTTC	CASSLGGWNYGYTF
NA	TRBV7-9	TRBJ1-5	NA	TGTGCCAGCAGCTTAGGGGTGGGGGGGCAACAGCCCCAGCATTTT	CASSLGVGGQQPQHF
TRBD1	TRBV3-1/TRBV3-2	TRBJ1-6	NA	TGTGCCAGCAGGGGACAGGGGAGGTCCTATAATTCACCCCTCCACTTT	CASRGQGRSYNSPLHF
NA	TRBV5-5	TRBJ1-3	NA	TGTGCCAGCAGCCCGCTTGGCTCCGTCGGGGGAAACACCATATATTTT	CASSPLGSVGGNTIYF
NA	TRBV7-8	TRBJ1-2	NA	TGTGCCAGCAGTCCTATAGATAACTATGGCTACACCTTC	CASSPIDNYGYTF
NA	TRBV5-6	TRBJ2-7	NA	TGTGCCAGCAGCTGGAACGGAGGCCCTCTCTACGAGCAGTACTTC	CASSWNGGPLYEQYF
NA	TRBV9	TRBJ2-1	once	TGTGCCAGCAGCCCCCACCAGGGGGGCTACAATGAGCAGTTCTTC	CASSPHQGGYNEQFF
TRBD2	TRBV11-2	TRBJ2-5	NA	TGTGCCAGCAGCCTGGCCCCTAGCGGGGGAAGTGGGGAGACCCAGTACTTC	CASSLAPSGGSGETQYF
NA	TRBV7-2	TRBJ1-4	NA	TGTGCCAGCAGCTTAGCGCGGCAGGGTAATGAAAAACTGTTTTTT	CASSLARQGNEKLFF
TRBD1	TRBV2	TRBJ1-2	NA	TGTGCCAGCAGAGAACAGGGGTCGGCGTATGGCTACACCTTC	CASREQGSAYGYTF
NA	TRBV19	TRBJ2-2	NA	TGTGCCAGTAGTATGGGAGTCGCAGAAACCGGGGAGCTGTTTTTT	CASSMGVAETGELFF
TRBD2	TRBV5-4	TRBJ2-5	NA	TGTGCCAGCAGCCCCGGGGGGGGGCGTAAAGAGACCCAGTACTTC	CASSPGGGRKETQYF
TRBD2	TRBV16	TRBJ2-5	NA	TGTGCCAGCAGCCAAGCTACCACCAGACTAGCGGGGGGACAAGAGACCCAGTACTTC	CASSQATTRLAGGQETQYF
NA	TRBV27	TRBJ2-7	NA	TGTGCCAGCAGTTCTTGGACTCCAAGCTCCTACGAGCAGTACTTC	CASSSWTPSSYEQYF
TRBD1	TRBV7-2	TRBJ1-2	NA	TGTGCCAGCAGCTCCCGGCAGGGGGCGCCGGAGGATGGCTACACCTTC	CASSSRQGAPEDGYTF
NA	TRBV7-6	TRBJ2-2	NA	TGTGCCAGCAGCTTAGCTCCCAGCCAGACTGGGGAGCTGTTTTTT	CASSLAPSQTGELFF
NA	TRBV6-5	TRBJ2-7	NA	TGTGCCAGCACCGAGTACTACGAGCAGTACTTC	CASTEYYEQYF
NA	TRBV4-1	TRBJ1-5	NA	TGCGCCAGCAGCCAAGATCCGGGAGTCTCCAATCAGCCCCAGCATTTT	CASSQDPGVSNQPQHF
NA	TRBV12-3/TRBV12-4	TRBJ2-2	NA	TGTGCCAGCAGTTTAGGGGCCACCGGGGAGCTGTTTTTT	CASSLGATGELFF
TRBD1	TRBV25-1	TRBJ1-2	NA	TGTGCCAGCAGTGAATCCCGGGACAGGGACAATGGCTACACCTTC	CASSESRDRDNGYTF
NA	TRBV3-1/TRBV3-2	TRBJ2-6	NA	TGTGCCAGCAGCCATTGGGGGGCTGGGGCCAACGTCCTGACTTTC	CASSHWGAGANVLTF
TRBD1	TRBV7-2	TRBJ1-1	few	TGTGCCAGCAGCTCCTGGGCGGGGACAGGACAGGGGATGAACACTGAAGCTTTCTTT	CASSSWAGTGQGMNTEAFF
NA	TRBV6-5	TRBJ2-3	NA	TGTGCCAGCAACCAGCCAGGGGTAGATACGCAGTATTTT	CASNQPGVDTQYF
NA	TRBV5-6	TRBJ2-7	NA	TGTGCCAGCAGCCAGACACCCGCCTACGAGCAGTACTTC	CASSQTPAYEQYF
NA	TRBV6-1	TRBJ1-2	NA	TGTGCCAGCAGTGAGAACGGCGGAATCTATGGCTACACCTTC	CASSENGGIYGYTF
NA	TRBV12-3/TRBV12-4	TRBJ1-2	NA	TGTGCCAGCAATTTAGAACAGTATCGTGGCTACACCTTC	CASNLEQYRGYTF
NA	TRBV2	TRBJ2-7	NA	TGTGCCAGCAGTGCACAGATCTCCTACGAGCAGTACTTC	CASSAQISYEQYF
NA	TRBV4-3	TRBJ2-7	few	TGCGCCAGCAGCCAAGATCGAGGGACAACGTACGAGCAGTACTTC	CASSQDRGTTYEQYF
NA	TRBV20-1	TRBJ2-7	NA	TGCAGTGCTAGTCGTAGGGTTCGGGGATACGAGCAGTACTTC	CSASRRVRGYEQYF
NA	TRBV29-1	TRBJ2-3	NA	TGCACCTTCGTGGGGGGGCCTACAGATACGCAGTATTTT	CTFVGGPTDTQYF
TRBD1	TRBV7-2	TRBJ1-1	NA	TGTGCCAGCATCAAAACAGGGGGTGACACTGAAGCTTTCTTT	CASIKTGGDTEAFF
TRBD2	TRBV19	TRBJ2-1	NA	TGTGCCAGTAACGGTCCCAGCGGGGGGGCCCACAATGAGCAGTTCTTC	CASNGPSGGAHNEQFF
NA	TRBV28	TRBJ1-2	NA	TGTGCCAGCAGTTTGGGGGCGGGCCAGGGGTTAAATACCTTC	CASSLGAGQGLNTF
NA	TRBV19	TRBJ2-3	NA	TGTGCCAGTAGTATTTCCGGGGGACGCACAGATACGCAGTATTTT	CASSISGGRTDTQYF
TRBD1	TRBV2	TRBJ1-4	NA	TGTGCCAGCAGTGAAGAAACCGGGACAGGGTGGGAAAAACTGTTTTTT	CASSEETGTGWEKLFF
NA	TRBV19	TRBJ1-1	few	TGTGCCAGTAGTAGAGACAGACCTCGGGGGACTGAAGCTTTCTTT	CASSRDRPRGTEAFF
NA	TRBV19	TRBJ1-6	NA	TGTGCCAGTAGTAAAAATGGTCAGGGAAATTCACCCCTCCACTTT	CASSKNGQGNSPLHF